This TCR beta chain came from a study of T cell repertoires in ileal Crohn's disease (dated by TCRdb to between 2018 and 2020). Regarding the complete study: At the time of surgery, roughly 34% of patients were active smokers, and the median duration of disease was roughly eight years. Surgery was performed for a complication in all patients, with stricturing disease in roughly 61% and penetrating disease in 39%. The study sequenced fewer than 200 mucosal samples from around 60 patients, taken at several locations on the surgical specimen and at postoperative endoscopy. Endoscopic postoperative recurrence was defined by a Rutgeerts score above i0. The study was conducted in parallel with a multicentre cohort that was designed to identify predictors of early endoscopic recurrence following ileocolonic resection. Biopsies taken from the proximal margin of the surgical specimen were designated as MI samples. The TCR repertoire was analysed in about 62 patients with Crohn's disease drawn from a prospective multicentre cohort. About half of the patients received postoperative therapy: about a dozen received thiopurines and some 20 received anti-TNF agents. For commercial TCRB immunosequencing, about 0.45 micrograms of biopsy DNA were submitted for each sample. Study-wide conclusions, independent of this receptor: Only a subgroup of patients, of unstated size, had their mucosal CD4 and CD8 T cells sorted and sequenced. Patients who were active smokers at surgery had a significantly higher proportion of clonal expansions than non-smokers (approximately 28% vs 17%, p=0.02). More high-frequency clones were carried by sorted CD8 T cells than by CD4 T cells, suggesting that mucosal expansions were mainly CD8. Higher high-frequency clone percentages at surgery were associated with endoscopic recurrence; all patients with clonality above 26.8% (18/57) had recurrence.

In light of the paper, this sample's time point label describes: proximal margin of the surgical specimen (macroscopically non-inflamed). Adults with ileal or ileocolonic Crohn's disease for whom ileocolonic resection was indicated were considered eligible. Whole ileal mucosal biopsies were kept frozen at -80 degrees C prior to DNA extraction. Genomic DNA was extracted from frozen whole biopsies using a TRizol-based method and was quantified with a NanoDrop 2000 spectrophotometer. Library prep was done by the immunoSEQ multiplex PCR assay. A two-step, amplification bias-controlled multiplex PCR was used by Adaptive Biotechnology to amplify CDR3 regions from genomic DNA. The first PCR used primers for every V and J gene segment; the second PCR added barcodes and Illumina adapters. CDR3 libraries were sequenced on an Illumina instrument. The original pipeline was this. The analysis drew on both the pipelines supplied by the vendor and custom analysis of the raw data in R/Bioconductor running R version 3.3.0. Clonality, which ranges from 0 to 1, was calculated as the inverse of the normalised Shannon entropy across all productive clones. High-frequency clones were defined as the share of the repertoire taken up by the top 100 clones, keeping only clones that passed a 95% confidence test. The Simpson index measured repertoire diversity, and the Morisita-Horn index measured overlap between samples. Sourced from immuneACCESS, this table was stored by TCRdb with only in-frame sequences that have V and J called. A share of the clones is absent; for the studies checked, an unresolved V gene accounts for under half, and the remainder has no known explanation. That table is the source of V, J and clone size, and D and trimming were worked out from the DNA. The table for this sample lists about 7,200 clones; 74% of them were counted only once. The ten largest clones take up over 8.5% of the sample.

As a fraction of the sample, this clone is medium-sized (0.01 to 0.1%). Which antigen it targets is not known. Base quality data are lacking; no much larger clone is found one base away. The germline V and J ends show losses of 1 base and 2 bases respectively, and no gene match explains 7 bases of the junction. The CDR3 runs 16 residues from the cysteine to the phenylalanine. Solely the CDR3 DNA is kept, with 48 bases framed from the first base. The CDR1 and CDR2 encoded by the germline V gene are SGHVS and FQNEAQ. This receptor was identified in an adult with Crohn's disease. The sequencing sample was made of ileal tissue. Recombination linked TRBV7-8 to TRBJ1-2; 7 of the junction bases match TRBD1. The CDR3 sequence is CASSLVSQGGNYGYTF. The DNA reads TGTGCCAGCAGCTTAGTATCTCAGGGGGGGAACTATGGCTACACCTTC.